The rows below give T cell receptor beta chains drawn from one sample of a study of blood T cells in healthy people across ages. One entry per CDR3 protein, called by TCRdb with MiXCR from the 5' RACE reads. This sample has around 870,000 distinct CDR3 sequences, with around 26% found just once. Sequences were obtained from blood. The receptors shown here come from a woman aged 80 or over in good health. Each CDR3 is given with its conserved first and last residue. A D gene is named only where the DNA matches it firmly. Part of the rows lack a size; the others show once, few, many or a class for expanded clones.

CDR3 DNA: TGTGCCAGCAGTTCTGGGAAGAGGACTGAAGCTTTCTTT
CDR3 protein: CASSSGKRTEAFF
clone size: NA
V gene: TRBV6-5
D gene: NA
J gene: TRBJ1-1

CDR3 DNA: TGTGCCAGCAAAGGAGGGGGTCCGGACACTGAAGCTTTCTTT
CDR3 protein: CASKGGGPDTEAFF
clone size: few
V gene: TRBV6-6
D gene: NA
J gene: TRBJ1-1

CDR3 DNA: TGTGCCACCAGCAGAGAACTGGGGGCTCTCTATGGCTACACCTTC
CDR3 protein: CATSRELGALYGYTF
clone size: few
V gene: TRBV15
D gene: NA
J gene: TRBJ1-2

CDR3 DNA: TGTGCCAGCAGCTTAGACCCCCCCAGCACAGATACGCAGTATTTT
CDR3 protein: CASSLDPPSTDTQYF
clone size: many
V gene: TRBV7-2
D gene: NA
J gene: TRBJ2-3

CDR3 DNA: TGTGCCAGCACGGGACTACACACAGATACGCAGTATTTT
CDR3 protein: CASTGLHTDTQYF
clone size: few
V gene: TRBV5-5
D gene: TRBD2
J gene: TRBJ2-3

CDR3 DNA: TGTGCCAGCAGTTACCCCGCCGGGACCCAGTACTTC
CDR3 protein: CASSYPAGTQYF
clone size: many
V gene: TRBV6-6
D gene: NA
J gene: TRBJ2-5

CDR3 DNA: TGTGCCAGCAGTCGGGGACTGGGCACAGATACGCAGTATTTT
CDR3 protein: CASSRGLGTDTQYF
clone size: once
V gene: TRBV11-3
D gene: NA
J gene: TRBJ2-3

CDR3 DNA: TGCGCCAGCAGTGAGTCCGGGGGACAGGGAACGCAGTATTTT
CDR3 protein: CASSESGGQGTQYF
clone size: many
V gene: TRBV10-1
D gene: TRBD1
J gene: TRBJ2-3

CDR3 DNA: TGTGCCAGTAGGCCGGGACAGGGGTGGGACGAGCAGTACTTC
CDR3 protein: CASRPGQGWDEQYF
clone size: few
V gene: TRBV19
D gene: TRBD1
J gene: TRBJ2-7

CDR3 DNA: TGTGCCAGCAGCCCGCAACAGGGGGCCTATGGCTACACCTTC
CDR3 protein: CASSPQQGAYGYTF
clone size: many
V gene: TRBV14
D gene: TRBD1
J gene: TRBJ1-2

CDR3 DNA: TGTGCCAGCAGCCGTCCAGGTAGCGGGGAAGAGACCCAGTACTTC
CDR3 protein: CASSRPGSGEETQYF
clone size: NA
V gene: TRBV7-2
D gene: TRBD2
J gene: TRBJ2-5

CDR3 DNA: TGCGCCAGCAGCTCCCAGGGGCCCCTCGGCGGGGAGCTGTTTTTT
CDR3 protein: CASSSQGPLGGELFF
clone size: NA
V gene: TRBV5-1
D gene: NA
J gene: TRBJ2-2

CDR3 DNA: TGCAGACCTGCCGCGGGGGGGAATCAAGAGACCCAGTACTTC
CDR3 protein: CRPAAGGNQETQYF
clone size: many
V gene: TRBV20-1
D gene: TRBD2
J gene: TRBJ2-5

CDR3 DNA: TGTGCCAGCAGCCCAAAACTAGCGGGGGTGTCCTACAATGAGCAGTACTTC
CDR3 protein: CASSPKLAGVSYNEQYF
clone size: once
V gene: TRBV7-9
D gene: TRBD2
J gene: TRBJ2-7

CDR3 DNA: TGCAGTGCTAGAGGGACAGGGGGCAGGACCAGCTCCTACGAGCAGTACTTC
CDR3 protein: CSARGTGGRTSSYEQYF
clone size: many
V gene: TRBV20-1
D gene: TRBD1
J gene: TRBJ2-7

CDR3 DNA: TGTGCCAGCAGCCAAGAGTCACTCCGGGGGTCAACTGGAAACACCATATATTTT
CDR3 protein: CASSQESLRGSTGNTIYF
clone size: NA
V gene: TRBV4-2
D gene: NA
J gene: TRBJ1-3

CDR3 DNA: TGTGCCAGCAGCCCTTTGGCGGGGGGATTAGCCAAAAACATTCAGTACTTC
CDR3 protein: CASSPLAGGLAKNIQYF
clone size: many
V gene: TRBV7-2
D gene: TRBD2
J gene: TRBJ2-4

CDR3 DNA: TGTGCCAGCAGCTTAGCAAGCAGGGTAGGGGAGACCCAGTACTTC
CDR3 protein: CASSLASRVGETQYF
clone size: many
V gene: TRBV7-2
D gene: NA
J gene: TRBJ2-5

CDR3 DNA: TGTGCCAGCAGTCCCTTTAGCGGGTCCTACAATGAGCAGTACTTC
CDR3 protein: CASSPFSGSYNEQYF
clone size: NA
V gene: TRBV12-3/TRBV12-4
D gene: TRBD2
J gene: TRBJ2-5

CDR3 DNA: TGTGCCAGCAGACGGGGTGGAGACACCGGGGAGCTGTTTTTT
CDR3 protein: CASRRGGDTGELFF
clone size: NA
V gene: TRBV9
D gene: NA
J gene: TRBJ2-2

CDR3 DNA: TGTGCCTGCAGTTTAAGGGGGAGCTCCTACAATGAGCAGTTCTTC
CDR3 protein: CACSLRGSSYNEQFF
clone size: NA
V gene: TRBV12-3/TRBV12-4
D gene: NA
J gene: TRBJ2-1

CDR3 DNA: TGCAGTGCTAGAGGAGAGCGGGGGGGTTACAATGAGCAGTTCTTC
CDR3 protein: CSARGERGGYNEQFF
clone size: NA
V gene: TRBV20-1
D gene: TRBD2
J gene: TRBJ2-1

CDR3 DNA: TGTGCCAGCAGTGAAATGGACGGCACTGGCGGCTACACCTTC
CDR3 protein: CASSEMDGTGGYTF
clone size: many
V gene: TRBV25-1
D gene: NA
J gene: TRBJ1-2

CDR3 DNA: TGTGCCAGCGACGATCGACGCGGGTCCTCCTACAATGAGCAGTTCTTC
CDR3 protein: CASDDRRGSSYNEQFF
clone size: many
V gene: TRBV5-6
D gene: NA
J gene: TRBJ2-1

CDR3 DNA: TGTAGCGTTGAGACTAGCGGGACGAGCTCCTACGAGCAGTACTTC
CDR3 protein: CSVETSGTSSYEQYF
clone size: NA
V gene: TRBV29-1
D gene: TRBD2
J gene: TRBJ2-7

CDR3 DNA: TGCGCCAGCAGCTTAACACCCTACGAGCAGTACTTC
CDR3 protein: CASSLTPYEQYF
clone size: many
V gene: TRBV5-1
D gene: NA
J gene: TRBJ2-7

CDR3 DNA: TGCGCCAGCAGCTTGACCGGGGTCGTGGTTACTGAAGCTTTCTTT
CDR3 protein: CASSLTGVVVTEAFF
clone size: NA
V gene: TRBV5-1
D gene: NA
J gene: TRBJ1-1

CDR3 DNA: TGTGCCACCAGCAGAGCCGGGACTTCTAATGAAAAACTGTTTTTT
CDR3 protein: CATSRAGTSNEKLFF
clone size: NA
V gene: TRBV15
D gene: NA
J gene: TRBJ1-4

CDR3 DNA: TGTGCCAGCAGTTTGTGGGGGGGAGCGAGCACAGATGCGCAGTATTTT
CDR3 protein: CASSLWGGASTDAQYF
clone size: NA
V gene: TRBV12-3/TRBV12-4
D gene: TRBD2
J gene: TRBJ2-3

CDR3 DNA: TGTGCCTGGAGTGTGTCCAGGGACTATGGCTACACCTTC
CDR3 protein: CAWSVSRDYGYTF
clone size: NA
V gene: TRBV30
D gene: NA
J gene: TRBJ1-2

CDR3 DNA: TGCAGTGCTAGAGCCGGGACAGGGGAAATTCAGTACTTC
CDR3 protein: CSARAGTGEIQYF
clone size: many
V gene: TRBV20-1
D gene: TRBD1
J gene: TRBJ2-7

CDR3 DNA: TGTGCCAGCAGTCCCCACTGGGACAACTACGAGCAGTACTTC
CDR3 protein: CASSPHWDNYEQYF
clone size: NA
V gene: TRBV12-3/TRBV12-4
D gene: NA
J gene: TRBJ2-7

CDR3 DNA: TGTGCCAGCAGCTTAGGAGGGGGTCCGAGCGGCTACACCTTC
CDR3 protein: CASSLGGGPSGYTF
clone size: many
V gene: TRBV7-6
D gene: NA
J gene: TRBJ1-2

CDR3 DNA: TGTGCCAGCAGTGAAGCAGAGGTCCAAATTGGGGCCAACGTCCTGACTTTC
CDR3 protein: CASSEAEVQIGANVLTF
clone size: many
V gene: TRBV6-1
D gene: NA
J gene: TRBJ2-6

CDR3 DNA: TGTGCCAGCAGCGCCCATGGTAACAGCAATCAGCCCCAGCATTTT
CDR3 protein: CASSAHGNSNQPQHF
clone size: NA
V gene: TRBV6-4
D gene: NA
J gene: TRBJ1-5

CDR3 DNA: TGCAGTGCTAGTAGGGGCTTCACCGGGGAGCTGTTTTTT
CDR3 protein: CSASRGFTGELFF
clone size: NA
V gene: TRBV20-1
D gene: NA
J gene: TRBJ2-2

CDR3 DNA: TGTGCCAGCACCCTTTTTCTGGGAGGAGGACAGCCCCAGCATTTT
CDR3 protein: CASTLFLGGGQPQHF
clone size: few
V gene: TRBV12-3/TRBV12-4
D gene: NA
J gene: TRBJ1-5

CDR3 DNA: TGTGCCAGCAGTCCCCGGTGGGGAACTTACGAGCAGTACTTC
CDR3 protein: CASSPRWGTYEQYF
clone size: many
V gene: TRBV6-1
D gene: NA
J gene: TRBJ2-7

CDR3 DNA: TGTGCCAGCAGCCTCAACAGCGCAGGGGGCAATCAGCCCCAGCATTTT
CDR3 protein: CASSLNSAGGNQPQHF
clone size: many
V gene: TRBV6-2/TRBV6-3
D gene: NA
J gene: TRBJ1-5